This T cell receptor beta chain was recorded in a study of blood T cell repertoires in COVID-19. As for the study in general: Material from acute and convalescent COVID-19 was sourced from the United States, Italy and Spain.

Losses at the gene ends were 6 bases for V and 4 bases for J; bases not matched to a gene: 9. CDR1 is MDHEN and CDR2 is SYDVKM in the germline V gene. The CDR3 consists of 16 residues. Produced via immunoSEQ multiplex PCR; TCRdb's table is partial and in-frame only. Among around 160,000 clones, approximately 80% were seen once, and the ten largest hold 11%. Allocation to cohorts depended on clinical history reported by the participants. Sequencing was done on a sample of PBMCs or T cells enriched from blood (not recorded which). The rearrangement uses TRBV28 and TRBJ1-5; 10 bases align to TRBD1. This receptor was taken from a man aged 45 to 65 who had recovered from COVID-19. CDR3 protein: CASRWDRGSWNQPQHF. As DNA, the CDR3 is TGTGCCAGCAGATGGGACAGGGGAAGTTGGAATCAGCCCCAGCATTTT.